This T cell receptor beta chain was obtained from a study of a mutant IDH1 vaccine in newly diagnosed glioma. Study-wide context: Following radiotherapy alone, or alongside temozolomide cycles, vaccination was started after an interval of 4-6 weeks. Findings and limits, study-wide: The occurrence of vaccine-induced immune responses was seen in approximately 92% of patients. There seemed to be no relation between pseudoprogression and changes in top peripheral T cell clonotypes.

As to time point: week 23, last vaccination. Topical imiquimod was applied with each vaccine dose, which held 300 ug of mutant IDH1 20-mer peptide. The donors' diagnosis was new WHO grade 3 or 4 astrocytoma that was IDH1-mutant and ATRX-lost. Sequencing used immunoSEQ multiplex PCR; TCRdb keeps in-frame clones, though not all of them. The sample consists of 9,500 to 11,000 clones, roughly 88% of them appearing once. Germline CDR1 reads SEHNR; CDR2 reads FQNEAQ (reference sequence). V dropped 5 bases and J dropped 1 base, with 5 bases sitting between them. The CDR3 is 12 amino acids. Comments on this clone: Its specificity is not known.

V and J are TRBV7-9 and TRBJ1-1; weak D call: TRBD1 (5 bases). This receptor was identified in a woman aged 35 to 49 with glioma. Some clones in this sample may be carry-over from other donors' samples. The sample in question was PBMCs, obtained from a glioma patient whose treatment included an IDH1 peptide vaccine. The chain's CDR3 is CASSRGNTEAFF. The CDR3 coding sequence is TGTGCCAGCAGCAGGGGGAACACTGAAGCTTTCTTT. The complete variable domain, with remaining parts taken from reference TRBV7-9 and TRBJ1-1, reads DTGVSQNPRHKITKRGQNVTFRCDPISEHNRLYWYRQTLGQGPEFLTYFQNEAQLEKSRLLSDRFSAERPKGSFSTLEIQRTEQGDSAMYLCASSRGNTEAFFGQGTRLTVV.